This T cell receptor beta chain was captured by sequencing in a study of cytomegalovirus exposure and HLA in healthy donors (TCRdb year 2017). About the full investigation: According to an earlier analysis of 587 of the donors, some 180 million T cells yielded 95 million to 140 million unique TCR beta sequences and 276 Gb of sequence data. An earlier analysis of 587 of the donors used high-throughput TCR beta sequencing to judge whether each TCR beta V gene segment behaved as functional or pseudogenic. Among the roughly 400 genotyped donors, approximately 81% belonged to the genetic ancestry cluster associated with self-reported Caucasian donors. An early release that covered around 590 HLA-typed donors contained around 300 gigabases of sequencing data and around 85 million unique TCR sequences. To study patterns of TCR occurrence, a later analysis re-analyzed previously published TCR beta repertoires from 666 donors and added high-resolution HLA genotyping. Rather than using new phenotypic data, the later analysis identified candidate immune exposures from TCR beta sequences and from how often those sequences occurred across donors. The study aimed to test whether cataloging public T cell receptors could reveal signatures of past pathogen exposure. A handful of DR-DQ haplotypes were treated as single units for association and clustering because of strong linkage in the cohort. HLA typing covered class I and class II loci at four-digit resolution. To predict cytomegalovirus infection status, the study combined high-throughput TCR immunosequencing, statistical association of individual TCRs with disease status, and machine learning. Besides the first cohort of roughly 700 subjects, a separate validation cohort made up of 120 different subjects was used. Across about 370 genotyped donors of the cohort, an average of approximately 240,000 unique TCR beta nucleotide sequences per donor were sequenced, and approximately 17% of those sequences were non-productive. Typing coverage varied by locus: about 629-630 donors for A, B, C, DRB1 and DQB1; some 520 for DQA1; some 610 for DPA1; fewer than 480 for DPB1. Genome-wide SNP genotypes for about 65% of the 666 donors were used in a later genetic analysis, which treated that subset as a discovery cohort. The study profiled the T cell repertoires of 500 to 800 subjects by immunosequencing and related them to cytomegalovirus serostatus. Alongside the repertoire data, information on donor age, sex, ethnicity and CMV serostatus was compiled. All discovery cohort repertoires had been generated on a single sequencing platform. General findings and caveats noted by the study authors: Roughly uniform sequencing depth across donors was assumed in presence/absence analyses, although this assumption may not hold. In a later genetic analysis, a missense DCLRE1C variant was associated with V-gene and J-gene trimming of TCR beta chains, and the association was replicated in an independent cohort. The only immune exposure information available for the cohort was CMV serostatus. A further reported finding was that TCR beta sequences accurately predicted the HLA-A and HLA-B alleles for most subjects in the first cohort. In a later analysis, the rate of TCR association differed among HLA loci, with DRB1 alleles having the most associated TCRs and HLA-C alleles having the fewest. A total of fewer than 200 TCR beta chains were listed by the study as associated with cytomegalovirus. Specific HLA alleles were associated with 16,951 TCR beta sequences at a false discovery rate of 0.05 in a later analysis. In a later analysis, several top co-occurrence clusters were reported to appear linked to parvovirus B19, influenza, CMV and Epstein-Barr virus. While some public TCRs were present in many individuals, most TCR sequences turned up only very rarely across donors. The sequencing pipeline was judged likely to have produced a cluster of highly shared sequence variants as a technical artifact. The authors suggested that the approach could potentially be generalized to other disease states and immunological phenotypes. According to a later analysis, most CMV-associated TCR beta chains appeared to be HLA-restricted, and the HLA associations seemed to be driven largely by CMV exposure. When HLA alleles, especially DR and DQ, strongly co-occurred, attributing TCR associations to individual alleles was difficult. In a later analysis, HLA-associated TCR beta chains were found to be more clonally expanded and to have lower generation probabilities than equally common non-associated chains. The classifier was reported to diagnose cytomegalovirus status with high specificity and sensitivity in both the original cohort and the validation cohort. Broadly in line with IMGT annotations, most TCR beta V segments showed up in productive rearrangements about 87% or about 30% of the time in an earlier analysis of 450 to 600 of the donors. Linkage disequilibrium might explain the correlated functional status among segregating V segments, but an unknown experimental factor could not be ruled out. Only TCR beta chains were sequenced in this cohort, and the absence of alpha or paired-chain data limited detectable features. A few of the identified cytomegalovirus-associated TCR beta chains were confirmed in vitro to be specific for cytomegalovirus antigens. Because some donors lacked HLA typing at each locus, the association tests relied only on the typed subset. According to a later genetic analysis, donors in an Asian-associated ancestry cluster had fewer N-insertions in productive TCRs than the approximately 710-donor mean. Approximately 18 rarely observed V segments, including chromosome 9 orphons, were excluded from the earlier analysis of about 500 of the donors because counts were too low.

The method was the immunoSEQ multiplex PCR assay. For the multiplex PCR, a mixture combining 60 forward primers for TCR Vbeta segments and 13 reverse primers for TCR Jbeta segments was used. The CDR3 region of rearranged TCR beta genes was amplified from genomic DNA with a multiplex PCR assay. The amplified TCR beta libraries were sequenced on the Illumina HiSeq System as 87-base-pair reads. The authors processed their data as follows. A later analysis tallied around 82 million unique TCR beta chains across the 666 repertoires, and around 12 million of those chains were shared by two or more donors. Raw reads were error-corrected and collapsed into unique sequences with a nearest-neighbor algorithm that merged closely related sequences to remove PCR and sequencing errors. CDR3 sequences were aligned to IMGT reference sequences to assign V, D and J gene segments. For a sequence to be retained, a match of at least six nucleotides to both a V gene segment and a J gene segment was required. Rearrangements were called productive when the CDR3 lacked stop codons and stayed in frame with V and J; all others were non-productive. CDR3 was defined according to IMGT convention as the region running from the second conserved V-encoded cysteine to the conserved J-encoded phenylalanine. In an earlier analysis of around 570 of the donors, sequences lacking an unambiguous match to a single V gene segment were excluded. An earlier analysis of 450 to 650 of the donors called V segments functional above 56.7% productive rearrangements and segregating when the between-donor standard deviation exceeded 5%. A statistical classification framework was built for diagnosing cytomegalovirus status from the catalog of TCR beta chain sequences. In a later analysis, V and J genes were assigned by comparing TCR nucleotide sequences against IMGT/GENE-DB human TR gene sequences. A later analysis assigned CDR3 sequences and most-parsimonious VDJ recombination scenarios with the TCRdist pipeline. A later analysis defined each TCR beta chain by its CDR3 amino acid sequence plus V-gene family, and excluded reads lacking a unique V-gene family. A later analysis removed roughly 590 highly shared, low-generation-probability nucleotide sequences to deal with suspected cross-contamination and a sequencing artifact. In a later analysis, a clonal expansion index for each public chain was calculated from normalized within-repertoire ranks of inferred template counts. In a later analysis, generation probabilities were computed with a VDJ recombination model fitted to out-of-frame rearrangements, and the resulting probabilities were checked against IGoR. Hypergeometric tests were used in a later analysis to score TCR-TCR, TCR-HLA and TCR-CMV co-occurrence, with a repertoire-size bias correction applied to the TCR pairs. To estimate false discovery rates, a later analysis permuted the HLA or CMV assignments 20 times. A later analysis grouped co-occurring TCRs with DBSCAN, adding TCRdist sequence similarity when clustering within HLA-allele-positive subsets. Repertoires with fewer than 30,000 or more than 120,000 public chains were left out of co-occurrence clustering, as were about five repertoires with anomalous nucleotide sharing. TCRdb limited this immuneACCESS table to in-frame rearrangements with V and J called. A share of clones is missing; checked studies link under half to unresolved V genes, and the rest is unexplained. That table is the source of V, J and clone size, and D and trimming were worked out from the DNA. The sample has about 46,000 clones on record. The ten largest clones add up to approximately 1.1% of the sample.

The cohort consisted of hundreds of healthy bone marrow donors. At the time of sampling, every cohort member was nominally healthy, though immune exposures that went unrecorded were likely present. The donor tested CMV seronegative and was one of the 352 seronegative cohort members. A peripheral blood sample was collected from each donor, and TCR beta sequencing was performed on peripheral blood mononuclear cells. Genomic DNA was extracted from the blood cell samples with the Qiagen DNeasy Blood Extraction Kit. To note about this clone: The clone's antigen remains unknown.

This clonotype was sampled from a woman aged 40 to 50 in good health and CMV-seronegative. The sequencing input was PBMCs.

The DNA is TGTGCCTGGAGTGTCGTGGGCGGGGGCTACGAGCAGTACTTC. This yields the protein CAWSVVGGGYEQYF. The chain is encoded by TRBV30 joined to TRBJ2-7, with 7 central nucleotides matching TRBD2. Germline trimming amounts to 0 bases on V and 3 bases on J, with 5 as the count of junction bases outside the gene matches. From a lookup of the germline V gene (reference sequence), CDR1 and CDR2 are GTSNPN and SVGIG. From the cysteine through the phenylalanine, the CDR3 covers 14 amino acids. Only CDR3 DNA remains: 42 bases, in frame from the first base.